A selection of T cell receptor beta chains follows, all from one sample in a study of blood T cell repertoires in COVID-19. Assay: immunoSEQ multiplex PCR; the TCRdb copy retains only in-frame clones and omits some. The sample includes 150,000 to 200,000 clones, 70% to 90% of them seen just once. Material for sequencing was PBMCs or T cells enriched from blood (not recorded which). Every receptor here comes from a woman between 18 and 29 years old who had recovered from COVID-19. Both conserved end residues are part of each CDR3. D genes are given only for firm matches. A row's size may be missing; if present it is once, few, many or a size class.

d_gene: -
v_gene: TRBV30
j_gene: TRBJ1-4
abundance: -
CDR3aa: CAWSLDGLGARILFF
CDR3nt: TGTGCCTGGAGTCTCGACGGTTTGGGGGCTCGAATCCTGTTTTTT

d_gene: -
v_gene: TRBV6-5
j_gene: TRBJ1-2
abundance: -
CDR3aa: CASMILGVGNYGYTF
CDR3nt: TGTGCCAGCATGATTTTAGGGGTCGGAAACTATGGCTACACCTTC

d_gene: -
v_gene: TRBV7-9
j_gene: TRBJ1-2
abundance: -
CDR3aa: CASRTVDGYTF
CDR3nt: TGTGCCAGCAGGACAGTCGATGGCTACACCTTC

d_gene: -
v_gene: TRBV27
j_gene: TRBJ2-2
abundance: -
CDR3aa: CASSWFGRTGELFF
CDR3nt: TGTGCCAGCAGTTGGTTTGGCAGAACCGGGGAGCTGTTTTTT

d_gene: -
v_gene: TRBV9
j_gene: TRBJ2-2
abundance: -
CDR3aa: CASSPQLTGLNTGELFF
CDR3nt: TGTGCCAGCAGTCCGCAATTGACAGGTCTGAACACCGGGGAGCTGTTTTTT

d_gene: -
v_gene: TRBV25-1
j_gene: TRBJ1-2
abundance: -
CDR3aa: CASNFGAGGYTF
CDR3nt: TGTGCCAGCAATTTTGGGGCTGGTGGCTACACCTTC

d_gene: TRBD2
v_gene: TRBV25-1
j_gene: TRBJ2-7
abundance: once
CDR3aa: CASSESGTSGSRNEQYF
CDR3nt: TGTGCCAGCAGTGAGTCCGGGACTAGCGGGAGCAGGAACGAGCAGTACTTC

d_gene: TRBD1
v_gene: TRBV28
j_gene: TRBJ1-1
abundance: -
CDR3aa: CASSWRQTGSTEAFF
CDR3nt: TGTGCCAGCAGTTGGCGACAGACAGGGAGCACTGAAGCTTTCTTT

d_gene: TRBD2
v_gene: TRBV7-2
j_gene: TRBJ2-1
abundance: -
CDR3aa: CASSFLVSGSSYNEQFF
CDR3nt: TGTGCCAGCAGCTTTCTCGTGAGCGGGAGCTCCTACAATGAGCAGTTCTTC

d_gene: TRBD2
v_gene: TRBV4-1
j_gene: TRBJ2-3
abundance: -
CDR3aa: CASSRGLAGTDTQYF
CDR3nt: TGCGCCAGCAGCCGCGGACTAGCGGGAACGGATACGCAGTATTTT

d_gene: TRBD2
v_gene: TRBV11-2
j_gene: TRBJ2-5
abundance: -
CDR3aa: CASSSLAGGPQETQYF
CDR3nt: TGTGCCAGCAGCTCTTTAGCGGGAGGACCTCAAGAGACCCAGTACTTC

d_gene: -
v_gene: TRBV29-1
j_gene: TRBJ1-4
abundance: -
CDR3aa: CSVLQGTNEKLFF
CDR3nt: TGCAGCGTTTTACAGGGAACTAATGAAAAACTGTTTTTT

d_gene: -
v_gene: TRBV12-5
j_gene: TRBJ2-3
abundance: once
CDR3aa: CASGWATDTQYF
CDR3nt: TGTGCTAGTGGTTGGGCCACAGATACGCAGTATTTT

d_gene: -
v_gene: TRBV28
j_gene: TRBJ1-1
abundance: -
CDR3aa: CASSFGLSAFF
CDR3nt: TGTGCCAGCAGTTTTGGGCTGTCAGCTTTCTTT

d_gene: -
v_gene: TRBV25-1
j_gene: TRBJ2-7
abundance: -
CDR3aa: CASSAEGVTYEQYF
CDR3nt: TGTGCCAGCAGTGCTGAGGGGGTCACCTACGAGCAGTACTTC

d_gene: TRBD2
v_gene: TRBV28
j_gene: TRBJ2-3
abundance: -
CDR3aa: CASSLPRLAGATDTQYF
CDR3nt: TGTGCCAGCAGTTTACCGCGACTAGCGGGAGCGACAGATACGCAGTATTTT

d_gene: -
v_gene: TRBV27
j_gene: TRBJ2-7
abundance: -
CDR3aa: CASTLGAEQYF
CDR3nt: TGTGCCAGCACCCTGGGGGCCGAGCAGTACTTC

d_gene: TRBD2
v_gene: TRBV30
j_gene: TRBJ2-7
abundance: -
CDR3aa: CAWSPLSGRSTNEQYF
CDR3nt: TGTGCCTGGAGTCCCCTAAGCGGGAGATCCACCAACGAGCAGTACTTC

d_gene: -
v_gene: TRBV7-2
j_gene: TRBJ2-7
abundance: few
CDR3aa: CASSLGTPLREQYF
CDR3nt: TGTGCCAGCAGCTTAGGAACCCCCCTCCGGGAGCAGTACTTC

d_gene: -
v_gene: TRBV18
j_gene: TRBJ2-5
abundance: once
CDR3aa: CASSPPPTGYQETQYF
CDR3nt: TGTGCCAGCTCTCCCCCTCCTACAGGGTACCAAGAGACCCAGTACTTC

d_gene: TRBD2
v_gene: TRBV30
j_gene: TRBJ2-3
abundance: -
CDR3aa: CASGLAGIIDTQYF
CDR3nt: TGTGCCTCCGGACTAGCGGGAATTATAGATACGCAGTATTTT

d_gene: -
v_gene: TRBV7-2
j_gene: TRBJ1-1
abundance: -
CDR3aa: CASSSQGQNTEAFF
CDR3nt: TGTGCCAGCAGCTCCCAGGGGCAGAACACTGAAGCTTTCTTT

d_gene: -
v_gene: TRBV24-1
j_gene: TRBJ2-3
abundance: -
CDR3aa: CATSDYPSVGCTDTQYF
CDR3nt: TGTGCCACCAGTGATTATCCTAGCGTAGGGTGCACAGATACGCAGTATTTT

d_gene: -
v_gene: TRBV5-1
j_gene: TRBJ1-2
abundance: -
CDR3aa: CASSFQGHNYGYTF
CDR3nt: TGCGCCAGCAGCTTTCAAGGACATAACTATGGCTACACCTTC

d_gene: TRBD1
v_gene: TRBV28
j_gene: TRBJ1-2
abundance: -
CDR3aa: CASSSGQVYGYTF
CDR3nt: TGTGCCAGCAGTTCCGGACAGGTCTATGGCTACACCTTC

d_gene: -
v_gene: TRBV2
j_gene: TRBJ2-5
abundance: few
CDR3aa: CASSLDSGGETQYF
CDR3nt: TGTGCCAGCAGTCTGGACAGTGGGGGAGAGACCCAGTACTTC

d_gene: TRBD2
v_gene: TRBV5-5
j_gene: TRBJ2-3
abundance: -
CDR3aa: CASSLAGGSGDTQYF
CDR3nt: TGTGCCAGCAGCTTAGCGGGAGGCTCGGGGGATACGCAGTATTTT

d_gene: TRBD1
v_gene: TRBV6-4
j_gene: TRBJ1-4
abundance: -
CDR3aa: CAHDGQVKSLPTNEKLFF
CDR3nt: TGTGCCCACGATGGACAGGTTAAAAGCTTGCCAACTAATGAAAAACTGTTTTTT

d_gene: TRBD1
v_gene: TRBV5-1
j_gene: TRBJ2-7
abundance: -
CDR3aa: CASSLGQGGSYEQYF
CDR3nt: TGCGCCAGCAGCTTGGGACAGGGGGGCTCCTACGAGCAGTACTTC

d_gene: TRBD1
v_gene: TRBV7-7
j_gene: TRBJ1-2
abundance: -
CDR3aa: CASSLAQWGQGGGYTF
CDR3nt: TGTGCTAGCAGCTTAGCTCAGTGGGGACAGGGGGGCGGCTACACCTTC

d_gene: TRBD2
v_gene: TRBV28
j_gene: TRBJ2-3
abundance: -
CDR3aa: CASSLTAGSTDTQYF
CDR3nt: TGTGCCAGCAGTTTAACAGCGGGGAGCACAGATACGCAGTATTTT

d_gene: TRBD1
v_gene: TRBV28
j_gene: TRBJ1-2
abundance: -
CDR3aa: CASSSGTVYGYTF
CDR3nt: TGTGCCAGCAGTTCCGGGACAGTCTATGGCTACACCTTC

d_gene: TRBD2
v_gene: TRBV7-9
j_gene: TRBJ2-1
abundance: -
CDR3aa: CASSLGLVSYNEQFF
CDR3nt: TGTGCCAGCAGCTTGGGACTAGTATCCTACAATGAGCAGTTCTTC

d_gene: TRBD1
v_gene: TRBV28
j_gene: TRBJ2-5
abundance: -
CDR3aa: CASAGTGYGVEETQYF
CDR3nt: TGTGCCAGCGCAGGGACAGGGTATGGGGTGGAAGAGACCCAGTACTTC

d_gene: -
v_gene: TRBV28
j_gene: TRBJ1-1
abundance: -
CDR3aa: CASSSKNTEAFF
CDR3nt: TGTGCCAGTTCATCCAAGAACACTGAAGCTTTCTTT

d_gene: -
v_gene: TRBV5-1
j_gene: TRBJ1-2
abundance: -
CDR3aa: CASSSSGQNYGYTF
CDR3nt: TGCGCCAGCAGCTCGAGCGGACAGAACTATGGCTACACCTTC

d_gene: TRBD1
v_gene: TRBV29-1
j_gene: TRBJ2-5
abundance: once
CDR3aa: CSVRLGTGVGETQYF
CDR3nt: TGCAGCGTCCGCCTCGGGACAGGGGTAGGGGAGACCCAGTACTTC

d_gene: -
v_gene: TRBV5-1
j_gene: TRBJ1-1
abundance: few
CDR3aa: CASSLGPSGEAFF
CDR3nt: TGCGCCAGCAGCTTGGGCCCCAGCGGCGAAGCTTTCTTT

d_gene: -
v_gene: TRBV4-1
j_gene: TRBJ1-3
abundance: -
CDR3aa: CASSQVGRDTIYF
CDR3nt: TGCGCCAGCAGCCAAGTTGGGAGGGACACCATATATTTT

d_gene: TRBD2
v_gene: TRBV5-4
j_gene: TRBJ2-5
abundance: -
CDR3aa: CASSLSIRTSPQETQYF
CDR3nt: TGTGCCAGCAGCTTGAGTATAAGGACTAGCCCACAAGAGACCCAGTACTTC

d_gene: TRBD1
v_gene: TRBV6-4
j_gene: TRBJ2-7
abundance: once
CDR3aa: CASSNQPGQGAGEQYF
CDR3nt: TGTGCCAGCAGTAATCAGCCGGGACAGGGGGCAGGGGAGCAGTACTTC

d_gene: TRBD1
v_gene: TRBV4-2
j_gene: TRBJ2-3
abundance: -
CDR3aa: CASSQRPTGGIDTQYF
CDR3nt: TGTGCCAGCAGCCAAAGACCGACAGGGGGCATCGATACGCAGTATTTT

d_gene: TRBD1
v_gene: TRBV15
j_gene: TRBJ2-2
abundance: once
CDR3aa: CATSRDDRETGELFF
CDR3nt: TGTGCCACCAGCAGAGATGACAGGGAGACCGGGGAGCTGTTTTTT

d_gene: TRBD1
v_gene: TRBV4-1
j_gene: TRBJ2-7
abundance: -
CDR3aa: CASSHPGQGSYEQYF
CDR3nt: TGCGCCAGCAGCCATCCGGGACAGGGCTCCTACGAGCAGTACTTC

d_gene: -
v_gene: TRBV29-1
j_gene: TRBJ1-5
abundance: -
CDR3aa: CSVSTGSGPQHF
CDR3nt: TGCAGCGTTTCCACCGGTTCGGGGCCCCAGCATTTT

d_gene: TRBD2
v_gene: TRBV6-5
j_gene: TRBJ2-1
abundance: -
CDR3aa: CASSRTRRNEQFF
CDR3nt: TGTGCCAGCAGCAGGACTAGGCGCAATGAGCAGTTCTTC

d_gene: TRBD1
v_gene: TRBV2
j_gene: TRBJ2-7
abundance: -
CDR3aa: CASFRQGTGTYEQYF
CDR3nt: TGTGCCAGCTTCCGGCAGGGGACAGGGACCTACGAGCAGTACTTC

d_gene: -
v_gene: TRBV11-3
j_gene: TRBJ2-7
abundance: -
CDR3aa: CASSLVGSSYEQYF
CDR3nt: TGTGCCAGCAGCCTAGTGGGGAGCTCCTACGAGCAGTACTTC

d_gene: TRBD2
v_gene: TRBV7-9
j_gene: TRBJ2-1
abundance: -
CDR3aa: CASSLVPAGGREQFF
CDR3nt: TGTGCCAGCAGCTTAGTTCCAGCGGGAGGTCGTGAGCAGTTCTTC

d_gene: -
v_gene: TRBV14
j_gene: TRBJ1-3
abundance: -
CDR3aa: CASSPPWPGNTIYF
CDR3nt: TGTGCCAGCAGCCCTCCCTGGCCTGGAAACACCATATATTTT

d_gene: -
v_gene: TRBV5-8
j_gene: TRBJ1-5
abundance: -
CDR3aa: CASSLDRGPLVNQPQHF
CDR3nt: TGTGCCAGCAGCTTGGATAGGGGTCCTCTGGTGAACCAGCCCCAGCATTTT

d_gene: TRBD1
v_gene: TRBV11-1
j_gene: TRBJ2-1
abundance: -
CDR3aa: CASSLLRGNEQFF
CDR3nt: TGTGCCAGCAGTCTACTCAGGGGGAACGAGCAGTTCTTC

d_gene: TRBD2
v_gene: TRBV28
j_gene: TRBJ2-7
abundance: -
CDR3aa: CASRRSGTSASYEQYF
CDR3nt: TGTGCCAGCAGGCGATCTGGGACTAGCGCTTCCTACGAGCAGTACTTC